These 14 T cell receptor beta chains originate from one sample sequenced in a study of T cell repertoires in cytomegalovirus infection. Each CDR3 protein gets one entry after TCRdb re-called the reads with MiXCR. The table lists some 920,000 distinct CDR3 sequences, around a third of them singletons, with around 15% in the top ten. No antigen has been identified for these receptors. The sequenced sample was cultured CD8+ T cells from PBMCs, obtained from culture after CMV antigen stimulation. The receptors here all came from a human donor in good health (CMV status not recorded). Some clones in this sample may be carry-over from other donors' samples.

This clonotype was picked up one time. V gene TRBV5-1 combines with J gene TRBJ1-2, with D possibly being TRBD1 (6 bases). CDR1 is SGHRS and CDR2 is YFSETQ in the germline V gene. V lost 1 base to trimming and J lost 3 bases, with 7 bases between them. This CDR3 spans 13 amino acids. CDR3 residues: CASSLNRDYGYTF. The CDR3 DNA reads TGCGCCAGCAGCTTGAACAGGGACTATGGCTACACCTTC.

V gene TRBV12-5 combines with J gene TRBJ2-7, with 7 nucleotides matching TRBD1. CDR3 size: 13 residues. Germline loops: CDR1 LGHNT, CDR2 FRNRAP. Trimming removed 5 bases from V and 6 bases from J; junction bases left unmatched: 7. The CDR3 loop is CASGLATGLEQYF. In DNA form, the CDR3 reads TGTGCTAGTGGTCTGGCGACAGGGCTCGAGCAGTACTTC.

This clonotype was observed a handful of times. One junction end disagrees with the germline gene, perhaps due to a read error. The rearrangement joins TRBV7-4 to TRBJ1-2; D not certain. The germline V gene has CDR1 SGHVT and CDR2 SQSDAQ. This CDR3 contains 16 residues. CDR3: CVSSHPESDFNYGYTF. The CDR3 DNA sequence: TGTGTCAGCAGCCACCCGGAAAGCGATTTTAACTATGGCTACACCTTC.

This clonotype has just a few counts. The chain has TRBV4-3 and TRBJ1-1, with a possible D match to TRBD1 (6 bases). The germline V and J ends were trimmed by 5 bases and 6 bases, with 13 bases remaining between them. CDR3 length: 13 residues. Germline CDR1 reads LGHNA; CDR2 reads YSLEER. The CDR3 DNA sequence: TGCGCCAGCAGCACAAGGGGGGGCTCTGAAGCTTTCTTT. The encoded protein is CASSTRGGSEAFF.

V and J are TRBV19 and TRBJ1-2; 7 bases are shared with TRBD1. This CDR3 region has 16 residues. Germline CDR1 LNHDA, CDR2 SQIVND (reference sequence). V lost 1 base, J lost 6 bases, and 11 bases stayed unmatched. In nucleotides, the CDR3 is TGTGCCAGTAGTATAGCCCTCATGGAGGGGGCACATGGCTACACCTTC. Amino acids: CASSIALMEGAHGYTF.

This clonotype was recorded many times. V gene TRBV27 combines with J gene TRBJ2-3, with D perhaps TRBD1 (6 bases). There are 16 residues in the CDR3. Germline CDR1 is MNHEY and CDR2 is SMNVEV (reference sequence). Trimming took 2 bases from V and 5 from J, leaving 17 bases between them. For the CDR3, the DNA is TGTGCCAGCAGTTTACCGGGACATCAGAGGGTAGATACGCAGTATTTT. Translation: CASSLPGHQRVDTQYF.

This clonotype has just a few counts. This sequence joins TRBV9 and TRBJ1-2; weak D call: TRBD1 (6 bases). The germline CDR1 and CDR2 sequences are SGDLS and YYNGEE. The CDR3 extends over 15 amino acids. With 0 bases removed from V and 7 bases from J, the gap between germline ends came to 16 bases. CDR3 region: CASSVGLSEGVGYTF. As DNA, the CDR3 is TGTGCCAGCAGCGTAGGGTTGTCGGAGGGGGTTGGCTACACCTTC.

This chain connects TRBV7-9 to TRBJ2-1, with 9 bases identical to TRBD2. The germline gives CDR1 SEHNR, CDR2 FQNEAQ (reference sequence). The CDR3 length is 16 residues. Trimming at V came to 3 bases and at J to 7 bases, leaving 10 bases not matched to a gene. The CDR3 DNA reads TGTGCCAGCAGCTTCCCGAAAGCGGGGGGCTTGAATGAGCAGTTCTTC. Amino acid sequence: CASSFPKAGGLNEQFF. The variable domain in full, with the rest retrieved from reference TRBV7-9 and TRBJ2-1, is DTGVSQNPRHKITKRGQNVTFRCDPISEHNRLYWYRQTLGQGPEFLTYFQNEAQLEKSRLLSDRFSAERPKGSFSTLEIQRTEQGDSAMYLCASSFPKAGGLNEQFFGPGTRLTVL.

The chain has TRBV4-1 and TRBJ2-1; possible D gene TRBD2, 5 bases. CDR3 length equals 12 residues. Trimming removed 10 bases at V and 5 bases at J, with 12 bases between. Germline CDR1 and CDR2: MGHRA and YSYEKL. The CDR3 spells CAILTRHNEQFF. In DNA form, the CDR3 reads TGCGCCATCCTTACTAGGCACAATGAGCAGTTCTTC.

In its sample, this clonotype was seen many times. The chain recombines TRBV7-2 with TRBJ2-3; possibly TRBD2 for D (7 bases). Germline-derived CDR1 and CDR2 are SGHTA and FQGNSA. CDR3 size: 16 residues. V was cut by 7 bases and J by 1 base, with 18 bases left in between. The CDR3 spells CASIPGGLAGTDTQYF. The DNA for the CDR3 is TGTGCCAGCATCCCCGGGGGGCTAGCGGGCACAGATACGCAGTATTTT.

About this clonotype: Mismatch with germline at one junction end may stem from a read error. The V and J genes are TRBV28 and TRBJ1-2; D perhaps matches TRBD1 (6 bases). This CDR3 is 13 amino acids long. Germline V gene lookup returns CDR1 MDHEN and CDR2 SYDVKM. CDR3 residues: CANSLQGVYGYTF. The CDR3 bases are TGTGCCAACAGTTTACAGGGAGTCTATGGCTACACCTTC.

Ten or more counts support this clonotype. This chain joins TRBV7-8 and TRBJ2-3; 9 bases agree with TRBD1. The J segment lost 3 bases and the V segment lost 3 bases, leaving 4 bases of the junction unmatched. CDR3 length: 15 residues. CDR1 SGHVS and CDR2 FQNEAQ come from the germline V gene. CDR3 nucleotide sequence: TGTGCCAGCAGCTTCCGGGACAGGGTAACAGATACGCAGTATTTT. It is translated as CASSFRDRVTDTQYF.

J is TRBJ2-7 and V is TRBV7-9; 7 bases agree with TRBD1. Germline V gene sequence: CDR1 SEHNR, CDR2 FQNEAQ (reference sequence). This CDR3 comprises 14 residues. V shed 5 bases and J 4 bases; nucleotides not matched to a gene: 8. This CDR3 is CASSPRTGGYEQYV. The CDR3 DNA is TGTGCCAGCAGCCCCCGGACAGGAGGATACGAGCAGTACGTC.

This clonotype was counted between two and nine times. The rearrangement uses TRBV6-1 and TRBJ2-7; no clear D gene. The length of the CDR3 is 13 residues. The V end was cut by 1 base, the J end by 2 bases, with 6 bases between. The V gene's germline CDR1 is MNHNS and CDR2 SASEGT. In DNA, the CDR3 is TGTGCCAGCAGTGAAGGGCCGACCTACGAGCAGTACGTC. The encoded protein is CASSEGPTYEQYV.